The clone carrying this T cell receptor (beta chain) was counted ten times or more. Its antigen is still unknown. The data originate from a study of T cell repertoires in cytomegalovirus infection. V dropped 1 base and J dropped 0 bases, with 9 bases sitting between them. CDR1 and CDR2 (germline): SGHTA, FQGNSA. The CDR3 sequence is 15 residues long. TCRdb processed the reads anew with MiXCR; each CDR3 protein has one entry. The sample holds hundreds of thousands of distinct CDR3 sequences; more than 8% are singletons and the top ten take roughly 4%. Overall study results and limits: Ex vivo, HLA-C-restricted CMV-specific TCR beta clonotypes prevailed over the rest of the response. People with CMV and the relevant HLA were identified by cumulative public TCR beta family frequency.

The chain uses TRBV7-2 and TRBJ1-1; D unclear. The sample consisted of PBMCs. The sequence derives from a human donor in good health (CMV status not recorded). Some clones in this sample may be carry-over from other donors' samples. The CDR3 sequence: CASSLGHALNTEAFF. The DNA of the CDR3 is TGTGCCAGCAGCTTAGGTCACGCGTTGAACACTGAAGCTTTCTTT.